The entry below describes one T cell receptor beta chain. What it binds is unknown. MiXCR was run by TCRdb on the 5' RACE reads, yielding one entry per CDR3 protein. The sample includes about 250,000 distinct CDR3 sequences, more than 15% of them seen just once. The sample belongs to a study of CD8 T cells in ankylosing spondylitis. The trim removed 5 bases at V and 6 bases at J, leaving 10 bases unmatched. CDR1 is DFQATT and CDR2 is SNEGSKA in the germline V gene (reference sequence). This CDR3 region has 14 residues. Study-wide points: It appeared that ankylosing spondylitis blood was characterized by a TCR beta motif of roughly 8 highly homologous variants. Disease-linked clones proved CD8+ and comparatively uncommon in peripheral blood. Researchers reportedly found disease-linked clones significantly enriched in matched ankylosing spondylitis synovial fluid.

This TCR was recovered from a male donor with ankylosing spondylitis or in good health (not recorded which). The chain combines TRBV20-1 with TRBJ2-1, with TRBD1 identical over 7 bases. Sample: blood, either unsorted or a sorted T cell fraction (not recorded which). Here the CDR3 DNA reads TGCAGTGCTCCCCGACCCGACAGGGTCAATGAGCAGTTCTTC. Protein product: CSAPRPDRVNEQFF.